Below are 26 T cell receptor beta chains sequenced from a single sample in a study of response to subunit inactivated influenza vaccine. TCRdb analysed the RT-PCR reads with MiXCR anew, one entry per CDR3 protein. The sample contains about 700,000 distinct CDR3 sequences, more than 15% of which appear only once. This specimen consisted of PBMCs from blood, obtained 11 to 12 days after vaccination. These TCRs come from a man aged 50-59 years who received an inactivated influenza vaccine.

This rearrangement joins TRBV5-1 to TRBJ2-2, with 12 nucleotides matching TRBD2. The V gene's germline CDR1 is SGHRS and CDR2 YFSETQ. CDR3 length equals 18 residues. V trimming: 3 bases; J trimming: 2 bases; junction bases outside the gene matches: 8. The CDR3 nucleotides read TGCGCCAGCAGCTACCTAGCGGGAGGGCCCTCTAACACCGGGGAGCTGTTTTTT. Its protein is CASSYLAGGPSNTGELFF. Based on the CDR3 plus reference TRBV5-1 and TRBJ2-2, the full variable domain is KAGVTQTPRYLIKTRGQQVTLSCSPISGHRSVSWYQQTPGQGLQFLFEYFSETQRNKGNFPGRFSGRQFSNSRSEMNVSTLELGDSALYLCASSYLAGGPSNTGELFFGEGSRLTVL.

Turning to this clonotype: A read error is possible here, since a much larger clone lies one base away. The J gene is TRBJ1-4, the V gene TRBV15, with a weak D call TRBD1 (5 bases). CDR1 and CDR2 (germline): LNHNV, YYDKDF (reference sequence). This CDR3 has 13 residues. The CDR3, as DNA: TGTGCCACCGGGGACCGCTCGAACGGGGAGGTGCTTTTT. This translates into CATGDRSNGEVLF.

The chain is built from TRBV7-9 and TRBJ2-5; D may correspond to TRBD1 or TRBD2 (5 bases each). The CDR3 runs 14 residues. CDR1 and CDR2 from the germline V gene are SEHNR and FQNEAQ (reference sequence). Trimming took 3 bases from V and 5 from J, leaving 13 bases between them. The DNA for the CDR3 is TGTGCCAGCAGCTTCGGGGCCCCAGGGGAGACCCAGTACTTC. Its protein is CASSFGAPGETQYF.

The chain couples TRBV4-1 to TRBJ2-3; no clear D gene. The CDR3 is 13 residues long. CDR1 and CDR2 from the germline V gene are MGHRA and YSYEKL. Between the trimmed V and J ends, which lost 1 base and 8 bases, there was a span of 10 bases. CDR3 protein: CASSQAGAATQYF. The DNA for the CDR3 is TGCGCCAGCAGCCAAGCCGGCGCTGCTACGCAGTATTTT.

In this sample, this clonotype turned up a few times. The J gene is TRBJ2-3, the V gene TRBV4-3, with 9 bases aligning to TRBD1. Germline-derived CDR1 and CDR2 are LGHNA and YSLEER. Unmatched junction bases numbered 7, after V lost 2 bases and J lost 1 base. The CDR3 has 17 amino acids. The CDR3 bases are TGCGCCAGCAGCCAACGGACAGGGGTCGTCCGCACAGATACGCAGTATTTT. It codes for CASSQRTGVVRTDTQYF.

The chain links TRBV12-3 or TRBV12-4 to TRBJ2-1; a possible D gene is TRBD2 (5 bases). The CDR3 is made up of 11 amino acids. Between the trimmed V and J ends, which lost 8 bases and 7 bases, there was a span of 9 bases. CDR3 amino acids: CASGSGNEQFF. The CDR3 region has the DNA TGTGCCAGCGGAAGCGGAAATGAGCAGTTCTTC.

This clonotype was observed a handful of times. The chain is built from TRBV14 and TRBJ2-1; 7 bases align to TRBD2. V trimming: 0 bases; J trimming: 8 bases; junction bases outside the gene matches: 10. This CDR3 is 16 amino acids long. Germline V gene data show CDR1 as SGHDN and CDR2 as FVKESK. CDR3 region: CASSQDRSSGIYEQFF. The CDR3 nucleotides are TGTGCCAGCAGCCAAGATCGGTCTAGCGGAATCTATGAGCAGTTCTTC. Supplemented by reference TRBV14 and TRBJ2-1, the full variable domain reads EAGVTQFPSHSVIEKGQTVTLRCDPISGHDNLYWYRRVMGKEIKFLLHFVKESKQDESGMPNNRFLAERTGGTYSTLKVQPAELEDSGVYFCASSQDRSSGIYEQFFGPGTRLTVL.

The V gene is TRBV7-9, the J gene TRBJ2-7; tentatively, D is TRBD1 (5 bases). The germline V and J ends were trimmed by 4 bases and 5 bases, with 9 bases remaining between them. This CDR3 has 12 residues. Germline lookup yields CDR1 SEHNR and CDR2 FQNEAQ (reference sequence). Here the CDR3 reads CASSSGNHEQYF. Here the CDR3 DNA reads TGTGCCAGCAGCTCAGGGAATCACGAGCAGTACTTC.

Notes on this clonotype: Since a much larger clone is just one base distant, this may be a read error. The V gene is TRBV12-3 or TRBV12-4, the J gene TRBJ2-5; 7 nucleotides agree with TRBD2. Trimming at V came to 8 bases and at J to 3 bases, leaving 12 bases not matched to a gene. There are 15 residues in the CDR3. CDR3 in DNA: TGTGCCAGCGCCCAATTAACGGGAGGAAAAGAGACCCAGTACTTC. Protein: CASAQLTGGKETQYF.

In its sample, this clonotype was seen a few times. This sequence joins TRBV30 and TRBJ2-1; D is unclear. The CDR3 sequence is 15 residues long. The V gene's germline CDR1 is GTSNPN and CDR2 SVGIG (reference sequence). V shed 0 bases and J shed 0 bases, with 9 bases lying between them. This chain's CDR3 is CAWSVLTGSYNEQFF. CDR3 sequence (DNA): TGTGCCTGGAGTGTACTGACGGGCTCCTACAATGAGCAGTTCTTC.

The chain combines TRBV7-9 with TRBJ1-1; D is perhaps TRBD1 (6 bases). The V gene's germline CDR1 is SEHNR and CDR2 FQNEAQ (reference sequence). This CDR3 comprises 14 residues. Trimming took 6 bases from V and 4 from J, leaving 15 bases between them. Here the CDR3 reads CASRGAAGATEAFF. CDR3 nucleotides: TGTGCCAGCAGGGGAGCAGCGGGGGCCACTGAAGCTTTCTTT.

As concerns this clonotype: Since a much larger clone is just one base distant, this may be a read error. This chain uses TRBV10-3 with TRBJ2-7; 7 positions match TRBD1. The CDR3 runs 16 residues. The germline V gene encodes CDR1 ENHRY and CDR2 SYGVKD. CDR3: CTISESGKTGLYEQYF. CDR3 in DNA: TGTACCATCAGTGAGTCGGGAAAGACAGGGCTATACGAGCAGTACTTC.

CDR3 in DNA: TGTGCCAGCAGCTTTTCGTACGAACTAGCGGGAGGGCCTAACGAGCAGTACTTC. It specifies CASSFSYELAGGPNEQYF. V and J are TRBV5-6 and TRBJ2-7; 13 positions match TRBD2. The J segment lost 5 bases and the V segment lost 2 bases, leaving 13 bases of the junction unmatched. Germline assignment: CDR1 SGHDT and CDR2 YYEEEE. This CDR3 contains 18 residues. Using reference TRBV5-6 and TRBJ2-7 for the parts outside the CDR3, the full variable domain is DAGVTQSPTHLIKTRGQQVTLRCSPKSGHDTVSWYQQALGQGPQFIFQYYEEEERQRGNFPDRFSGHQFPNYSSELNVNALLLGDSALYLCASSFSYELAGGPNEQYFGPGTRLTVT.

This clonotype has only a few counts. The chain couples TRBV29-1 to TRBJ2-3; D possibly matches TRBD1 or TRBD2 (6 bases each). Germline CDR1 and CDR2: SQVTM and ANQGSEA. V lost 3 bases and J lost 2, with 12 bases in between. The length of the CDR3 is 14 residues. CDR3 coding DNA: TGCAGCGTTGACGGGGGCAGCTCCACAGATACGCAGTATTTT. This codes for CSVDGGSSTDTQYF.

This clonotype was detected a few times. The V call is TRBV7-2, the J call TRBJ1-5; D gene uncertain. Trimming removed 5 bases from V and 4 bases from J, with 21 bases in between. This CDR3 is built from 17 residues. Germline loops: CDR1 SGHTA, CDR2 FQGNSA. CDR3 region: CASSRSGYQVTNQPQHF. CDR3 nucleotide sequence: TGTGCCAGCAGCCGGTCGGGGTACCAGGTGACAAATCAGCCCCAGCATTTT.

The rearrangement links TRBV29-1 to TRBJ1-1; D gene ambiguous. CDR3 length: 14 amino acids. V lost 1 base to trimming and J lost 1 base, with 10 bases between them. Germline CDR1 is SQVTM and CDR2 is ANQGSEA. The CDR3 reads CSVEGRNRNTEAFF. CDR3 bases: TGCAGCGTTGAAGGGCGAAACAGGAACACTGAAGCTTTCTTT.

There are a few counts of this clonotype. The rearrangement links TRBV7-9 to TRBJ1-1; D not certain. CDR3 length: 13 residues. Looked up from germline, CDR1 is SEHNR and CDR2 is FQNEAQ (reference sequence). Trimming cost V 5 bases and J 4 bases, with 11 bases left between them. In nucleotides, the CDR3 is TGTGCCAGCAGCCGCTTCCCCGGCACTGAAGCTTTCTTT. This translates into CASSRFPGTEAFF.

V and J are TRBV9 and TRBJ2-1, with 9 bases matching TRBD1. The germline CDR1 and CDR2 sequences are SGDLS and YYNGEE. The CDR3 is made up of 16 amino acids. The trim removed 1 base at V and 10 bases at J, leaving 12 bases unmatched. In nucleotides, the CDR3 is TGTGCCAGCAGCGTATCCGGGACAGGGCTACATGGAGAGCAGTTCTTC. Protein product: CASSVSGTGLHGEQFF. Drawing the rest from reference TRBV9 and TRBJ2-1, the complete variable domain is DSGVTQTPKHLITATGQRVTLRCSPRSGDLSVYWYQQSLDQGLQFLIQYYNGEERAKGNILERFSAQQFPDLHSELNLSSLELGDSALYFCASSVSGTGLHGEQFFGPGTRLTVL.

This clonotype was counted between two and nine times. The rearrangement links TRBV6-2 or TRBV6-3 to TRBJ2-5; no reliable D call. The CDR3 runs 19 residues. Trimming removed 0 bases from V and 2 bases from J, with 22 bases in between. The germline V gene encodes CDR1 MNHEY and CDR2 SVGEGT. The CDR3 loop is CASSYSNVGQYEGQETQYF. CDR3 nucleotide sequence: TGTGCCAGCAGTTACTCGAACGTGGGCCAGTACGAAGGGCAAGAGACCCAGTACTTC.

This clonotype was counted between two and nine times. The J gene is TRBJ2-2, the V gene TRBV6-1; TRBD2 is a possible D gene (5 bases). This CDR3 spans 17 amino acids. V was cut by 7 bases and J by 4 bases, with 22 bases left in between. CDR1 is MNHNS and CDR2 is SASEGT in the germline V gene. As DNA, the CDR3 is TGTGCCAGCAAAGAGGGTCGCAGGACGTCGACCACCGGGGAGCTGTTTTTT. Translation: CASKEGRRTSTTGELFF.

V and J are TRBV24-1 and TRBJ2-1; D gene unclear. CDR1 is KGHDR, CDR2 SFDVKD, per germline. Deletions cut 9 bases from V and 3 bases from J, with 11 bases between. This CDR3 is built from 13 residues. The CDR3 bases are TGTGCCACCGGAAACGCGAACTACAATGAGCAGTTCTTC. Translated: CATGNANYNEQFF.

This chain joins TRBV6-1 and TRBJ2-2; D could derive from TRBD1 or TRBD2 (5 bases each). CDR3 length: 16 residues. V shed 2 bases and J shed 3 bases, with 13 bases lying between them. From germline, CDR1 is MNHNS and CDR2 SASEGT. This CDR3 reads CASSEPPGGDTGELFF. CDR3 in DNA: TGTGCCAGCAGTGAACCCCCTGGGGGTGACACCGGGGAGCTGTTTTTT.

The chain has TRBV6-2 or TRBV6-3 and TRBJ2-7; a weak D match, TRBD1 (5 bases). V was trimmed by 0 bases and J by 2 bases, leaving 11 bases between them. CDR1 and CDR2 (germline): MNHEY, SVGEGT. The CDR3 covers 15 residues. The CDR3: CASSYSSRATYEQYF. Written as DNA, the CDR3 is TGTGCCAGCAGTTACTCATCCAGGGCCACCTACGAGCAGTACTTC.

The V and J genes are TRBV12-3 or TRBV12-4 and TRBJ2-3; tentatively, D is TRBD2 (6 bases). This CDR3 comprises 15 residues. Trimming cost V 10 bases and J 2 bases, with 19 bases left between them. CDR3 bases: TGTGCCACCAAATTCGGGGGAGGACTCACAGATACGCAGTATTTT. This encodes CATKFGGGLTDTQYF.

This clonotype was picked up a small number of times. This chain uses TRBV10-3 with TRBJ2-7; D is undetermined. The V and J ends lost 4 bases and 2 bases respectively, with 9 bases between them. Germline V lookup: CDR1 ENHRY, CDR2 SYGVKD. This CDR3 spans 13 amino acids. CDR3 nucleotides: TGTGCCATCAGTGTTGGCAGTACCTACGAGCAGTACTTC. Translating gives CAISVGSTYEQYF.

This clonotype appeared many times. The chain recombines TRBV15 with TRBJ1-2; no clear D gene. The V gene's germline CDR1 is LNHNV and CDR2 YYDKDF (reference sequence). Between the trimmed V and J ends, which lost 3 bases and 0 bases, there was a span of 8 bases. This CDR3 comprises 14 residues. The CDR3 nucleotides read TGTGCCACCAGCAGGGGTTTCTCTAACTATGGCTACACCTTC. This codes for CATSRGFSNYGYTF. The full variable domain, rest sourced from reference TRBV15 and TRBJ1-2, is DAMVIQNPRYQVTQFGKPVTLSCSQTLNHNVMYWYQQKSSQAPKLLFHYYDKDFNNEADTPDNFQSRRPNTSFCFLDIRSPGLGDTAMYLCATSRGFSNYGYTFGSGTRLTVV.